This T cell receptor (beta chain) was sequenced for a study of blood T cell repertoires in COVID-19. Data came from immunoSEQ multiplex PCR; TCRdb stores just in-frame clones and leaves some out. The sample contains 200,000 to 250,000 clones, about 84% of which appear only once. As concerns this clone: This same CDR3 is encoded by further DNA sequences in the sample.

The sample consisted of PBMCs or T cells enriched from blood (not recorded which). This TCR derives from a woman aged 40 to 50 with acute COVID-19.

DNA of the CDR3: TGTGCCAGCAGTCCCCCTGGGGGGGCTCCCTACGAGCAGTACTTC. As protein: CASSPPGGAPYEQYF. The gene calls are TRBV28 and TRBJ2-7; the D gene is possibly TRBD2 (7 bases). In germline, CDR1 is MDHEN, CDR2 SYDVKM. This CDR3 region has 15 residues. The ends were cut back, 5 bases at V and 2 bases at J, with 16 bases in the middle. Filled out from reference TRBV28 and TRBJ2-7, the complete variable domain reads DVKVTQSSRYLVKRTGEKVFLECVQDMDHENMFWYRQDPGLGLRLIYFSYDVKMKEKGDIPEGYSVSREKKERFSLILESASTNQTSMYLCASSPPGGAPYEQYFGPGTRLTVT.